The 18 T cell receptor beta chains given below trace back to one sample, sequenced in a study of T cells in Graves' hyperthyroidism and ophthalmopathy. The CDR3 regions of TCR beta were amplified from RNA transcripts. The HTBI set primed first-round TCR CDR3 RT-PCR. TCRdb recomputed calls from the multiplex PCR reads with MiXCR, one row per CDR3 protein. This table holds over 700,000 distinct CDR3 sequences, approximately 18% found once. Material: blood. These receptors were taken from a woman in her forties or fifties with Graves' hyperthyroidism that later progressed to Graves' ophthalmopathy.

The chain couples TRBV5-6 to TRBJ2-1; 10 bases fit TRBD2. The CDR3 length is 15 residues. Germline CDR1 is SGHDT and CDR2 is YYEEEE. The V gene end was trimmed by 3 bases and the J gene end by 3 bases; junction bases not matched to a gene: 3. CDR3 nucleotide sequence: TGTGCCAGCAGCTGGGCTAGCGGGGGCTACAATGAGCAGTTCTTC. Translating it yields CASSWASGGYNEQFF.

This clonotype was recorded a few times. The chain is built from TRBV5-1 and TRBJ2-3; TRBD2 might be the D (5 bases). CDR3 length: 14 residues. CDR1 SGHRS and CDR2 YFSETQ come from the germline V gene. Trimming shortened V by 0 bases and J by 3 bases, and 8 bases separated the two germline ends. The CDR3 is CASSLESGTDTQYF. The CDR3 bases are TGCGCCAGCAGCTTGGAGTCGGGGACAGATACGCAGTATTTT.

With regard to this clonotype: This clone may be a read error of a much larger clone one base away. The J gene is TRBJ2-7, the V gene TRBV18; the match to TRBD1 covers 7 bases. Germline assignment: CDR1 KGHSH and CDR2 LQKENI. The CDR3 length is 13 residues. In DNA, the CDR3 is TGTGCCAGCTCAGGGGACAGACTGAACGAGCGGTACTTC. Translation gives CASSGDRLNERYF.

The V call is TRBV7-6, the J call TRBJ1-3; D gene ambiguous. This CDR3 is built from 18 residues. CDR1 is SGHVS and CDR2 is FNYEAQ in the germline V gene. V was pared by 1 base and J by 0 bases, with 16 bases between. The CDR3 DNA reads as TGTGCCAGCAGCTTAGAACCTAGAGATGACGGCTCTGGAAACACCATATATTTT. This gives the protein CASSLEPRDDGSGNTIYF.

This clonotype appeared many times. The chain uses TRBV30 and TRBJ1-5; D remains unclear. V lost 3 bases, J lost 2 bases, and 8 bases lay in between. This CDR3 has 13 amino acids. Per the germline V gene, CDR1 is GTSNPN and CDR2 is SVGIG (reference sequence). The CDR3 protein is CAWSSGRNQPQHF. CDR3 nucleotide sequence: TGTGCCTGGAGCTCTGGGCGCAATCAGCCCCAGCATTTT.

This clonotype was seen more than once but under ten times. The chain joins TRBV12-3 or TRBV12-4 to TRBJ1-3; D not resolved. The CDR3 is 14 residues long. Trimming removed 2 bases at V and 0 bases at J, with 5 bases between. Here the CDR3 DNA reads TGTGCCAGCAGTTTAACGCACTCTGGAAACACCATATATTTT. Residues: CASSLTHSGNTIYF.

The J gene is TRBJ1-1, the V gene TRBV19; D gene uncertain. The CDR3 loop spans 16 amino acids. V was clipped by 5 bases and J by 0 bases, with 16 bases between them. Germline CDR1 reads LNHDA; CDR2 reads SQIVND (reference sequence). DNA for the CDR3: TGTGCCAGTAGTGCCCGACCCCAGGCGATGAACACTGAAGCTTTCTTT. This codes for CASSARPQAMNTEAFF.

This clonotype was seen repeatedly, ten times or more. The rearrangement joins TRBV29-1 to TRBJ2-3, with 7 bases aligning to TRBD1. V lost 4 bases to trimming and J lost 2 bases; unmatched junction nucleotides: 6. The CDR3 spans 14 residues. The V gene's germline CDR1 is SQVTM and CDR2 ANQGSEA. The CDR3 region is CSVVHRGTTDTQYF. The CDR3 coding sequence is TGCAGCGTTGTCCACAGGGGAACCACAGATACGCAGTATTTT.

The chain joins TRBV20-1 to TRBJ1-6; TRBD1 aligns across 11 bases. J gave up 2 bases and V 6 bases, and 6 bases lay outside the gene matches. The CDR3 consists of 16 residues. Per germline, CDR1 DFQATT and CDR2 SNEGSKA (reference sequence). The CDR3 loop is CSAMGQGVPYNSPLHF. DNA for the CDR3: TGCAGTGCGATGGGACAGGGGGTTCCCTATAATTCACCCCTCCACTTT.

This clonotype appeared a few times. The chain's CDR3 is CSARDPRQGDEKLFF. The CDR3 nucleotides are TGCAGTGCTAGAGATCCCCGGCAGGGTGATGAAAAACTGTTTTTT. This chain uses TRBV20-1 with TRBJ1-4, with D perhaps TRBD1 (5 bases). There are 15 residues in the CDR3. V lost 0 bases to trimming and J lost 6 bases, with 14 bases between them. Germline V gene sequence: CDR1 DFQATT, CDR2 SNEGSKA (reference sequence).

This clonotype has a count of ten or more. This chain uses TRBV20-1 with TRBJ2-3, with TRBD2 identical over 14 bases. There are 15 residues in the CDR3. V gave up 7 bases and J gave up 2 bases; unmatched junction bases: 5. Germline V gives CDR1 DFQATT, CDR2 SNEGSKA (reference sequence). This CDR3 reads CSGTSGGLLTDTQYF. The DNA of the CDR3 is TGCAGTGGGACTAGCGGGGGGCTACTCACAGATACGCAGTATTTT.

This clonotype was detected ten times or more. This CDR3 is CASSLPLGSSYNEQFF. As DNA, the CDR3 is TGTGCCAGCAGCCTCCCTCTAGGAAGCTCCTACAATGAGCAGTTCTTC. The chain employs TRBV3-1 and TRBJ2-1, with D unresolved. CDR1 is LGHDT and CDR2 is YNNKEL in the germline V gene (reference sequence). The CDR3 runs to 16 residues. Trimming took 4 bases from V and 0 from J, leaving 13 bases between them.

Ten or more counts support this clonotype. The chain recombines TRBV2 with TRBJ1-5; D not resolved. This CDR3 has 14 amino acids. Germline V gene lookup returns CDR1 SNHLY and CDR2 FYNNEI. Trimming shortened V by 6 bases and J by 5 bases, and 14 bases separated the two germline ends. The CDR3 reads CASREGPLYQPQHF. In DNA, the CDR3 is TGTGCCAGCAGGGAGGGTCCCCTATATCAGCCCCAGCATTTT.

Remarks on this clonotype: The final CDR3 position lacks the conserved phenylalanine or tryptophan, pointing to a likely read error. V is TRBV29-1 and J is TRBJ2-7; D gene ambiguous. Germline lookup yields CDR1 SQVTM and CDR2 ANQGSEA. The CDR3 length is 13 residues. With 4 bases removed from V and 0 bases from J, the gap between germline ends came to 10 bases. CDR3 DNA sequence: TGCAGCGTTGTAAGAGACACCTCCTACGAGCAGTACCTC. It is translated as CSVVRDTSYEQYL.

This clonotype was counted between two and nine times. A junction end diverges from the germline sequence, so it may reflect a read error. This rearrangement joins TRBV18 to TRBJ2-7, with 13 bases aligning to TRBD2. CDR1 is KGHSH, CDR2 LQKENI, per germline. The CDR3 totals 16 residues. CDR3 loop: CANSPPTSGGTYEQYF. The CDR3 nucleotides are TGTGCCAACTCACCACCGACTAGCGGGGGGACCTACGAGCAGTACTTC.

This clonotype was counted many times. The chain links TRBV7-6 to TRBJ2-2; D remains ambiguous. V lost 6 bases, J lost 5 bases, and 4 bases lay in between. The CDR3 sequence is 11 residues long. The germline CDR1 and CDR2 sequences are SGHVS and FNYEAQ. CDR3: CASRTTGELFF. The DNA of the CDR3 is TGTGCCAGCAGAACTACCGGGGAGCTGTTTTTT.

The V and J genes are TRBV29-1 and TRBJ1-2; D is uncertain. The CDR3 loop spans 12 amino acids. In germline, CDR1 is SQVTM, CDR2 ANQGSEA. Trimming cost V 6 bases and J 0 bases, with 8 bases left between them. CDR3 in amino acids: CSVSVSNYGYTF. Written as DNA, the CDR3 is TGCAGCGTCTCCGTCTCTAACTATGGCTACACCTTC.

This clonotype appeared a few times. This chain joins TRBV20-1 and TRBJ2-3; D is possibly TRBD1 or TRBD2 (7 bases each). Germline loops: CDR1 DFQATT, CDR2 SNEGSKA (reference sequence). This CDR3 has 15 amino acids. V lost 2 bases and J 5 bases, leaving 17 bases between the germline ends. The chain's CDR3 is CSARTTSRGVDTQYF. CDR3 nucleotide sequence: TGCAGTGCTAGAACGACTAGCAGGGGGGTAGATACGCAGTATTTT.